The rows below give T cell receptor beta chains drawn from one sample of a study of blood T cell repertoires in COVID-19. Repertoires were generated with immunoSEQ multiplex PCR, while TCRdb's copy carries only in-frame clones and drops some. This sample has a few hundred thousand clones, with around 82% found just once. Material for sequencing was peripheral blood. Receptors were obtained from a woman between 25 and 40 years old who had recovered from COVID-19. CDR3s include the opening cysteine and the closing phenylalanine or tryptophan. D genes are given only for firm matches. For some rows the clone size is stated as once, few or many, or as a class when expanded; others skip it.

J gene | V gene | clone size | D gene | CDR3 DNA | CDR3 protein
TRBJ2-1 | TRBV3-1/TRBV3-2 | - | - | TGTGCCAGCATCAGGCAGGGCAGCGATGAGCAGTTCTTC | CASIRQGSDEQFF
TRBJ2-1 | TRBV19 | - | TRBD1 | TGTGCCAGTAGTAGCCCCGGGACAGTGGCCTACAATGAGCAGTTCTTC | CASSSPGTVAYNEQFF
TRBJ2-2 | TRBV7-9 | - | TRBD2 | TGTGCCAGCAGCCCAAGAGCGGGGCGTACGAACACCGGGGAGCTGTTTTTT | CASSPRAGRTNTGELFF
TRBJ1-6 | TRBV7-9 | - | TRBD1 | TGTGCCAGCAGCATAACAGGGGGTGGTTCACCCCTCCACTTT | CASSITGGGSPLHF
TRBJ2-4 | TRBV4-1 | - | - | TGCGCCAGCAGCCCAACCCCGGGACTTCAAGGGAACATTCAGTACTTC | CASSPTPGLQGNIQYF
TRBJ2-7 | TRBV5-6 | - | TRBD1 | TGTGCCAGCAGCTTGGGGCAGGGGGATGGGTCCTACGAGCAGTACTTC | CASSLGQGDGSYEQYF
TRBJ2-5 | TRBV30 | few | - | TGTGCCTGGAGCGCCGGTGTCGGGAGCCAGACCCAGTACTTC | CAWSAGVGSQTQYF
TRBJ2-7 | TRBV19 | - | - | TGTGCCAGTACCCCGGGACCAGGGGATTTCTACGAGCAGTACTTC | CASTPGPGDFYEQYF
TRBJ1-1 | TRBV2 | - | - | TGTGCCAGCAGTAATTTCGGGGGTAACACTGAAGCTTTCTTT | CASSNFGGNTEAFF
TRBJ2-7 | TRBV10-3 | - | - | TGTGCCATCAATCAGGAAACAGGGTTACACGAGCAGTACTTC | CAINQETGLHEQYF
TRBJ2-5 | TRBV5-6 | - | TRBD2 | TGTGCCAGCAGCTTGGGAACTAGCGGGAGGTCGACCCAGTACTTC | CASSLGTSGRSTQYF
TRBJ2-3 | TRBV5-4 | - | - | TGTGCCAGCAGCCGAGCGGCGGCCGCTAGCACAGATACGCAGTATTTT | CASSRAAAASTDTQYF
TRBJ2-7 | TRBV15 | - | - | TGTGCCACCAGCAGAGATGGGGGCGGGGGCGATAGGGACGAGCAGTACTTC | CATSRDGGGGDRDEQYF
TRBJ2-5 | TRBV13 | - | - | TGTGCCAGCAGCCAGTACCAAGAGACCCAGTACTTC | CASSQYQETQYF
TRBJ1-2 | TRBV28 | - | - | TGTGCCAGCAGACTGAGCTATGGCTACACCTTC | CASRLSYGYTF
TRBJ1-1 | TRBV7-2 | - | - | TGTGCCAGCAGAATCACAGGCGGGGTTGAAGCTTTCTTT | CASRITGGVEAFF
TRBJ2-5 | TRBV13 | - | - | TGTGCCAGCAGAAAAGGCGGGAACCAAGAGACCCAGTACTTC | CASRKGGNQETQYF